Below are 24 T cell receptor beta chains sequenced from a single sample in a study of metastatic and nonmetastatic thyroid tumors. Thyroid surgery was performed in patients who had received no treatment beforehand. TCRdb re-called the PCR reads with MiXCR. The sample carries 60,000 or so clones, approximately 4.1% recorded once. Material: blood. These receptors originate from a female donor with papillary thyroid cancer or a benign thyroid nodule (not recorded which). Some clones in this sample may be carry-over from other donors' samples.

Ten or more counts support this clone. This rearrangement joins TRBV11-2 to TRBJ2-1; D is undetermined. The germline gives CDR1 SGHAT, CDR2 FQNNGV. V lost 2 bases to trimming and J lost 10 bases, with 9 bases between them. This CDR3 region has 12 residues. CDR3 loop: CASSLRRREQFF. The DNA of the CDR3 is TGTGCCAGCAGCTTAAGGCGCCGCGAGCAGTTCTTC. Drawing the rest from reference TRBV11-2 and TRBJ2-1, the complete variable domain is EAGVAQSPRYKIIEKRQSVAFWCNPISGHATLYWYQQILGQGPKLLIQFQNNGVVDDSQLPKDRFSAERLKGVDSTLKIQPAKLEDSAVYLCASSLRRREQFFGPGTRLTVL.

By sample share, this clone is medium-sized (0.01 to 0.1%). This sequence joins TRBV6-4 and TRBJ2-3; 9 nucleotides line up with TRBD2. The CDR3 runs 15 residues. Trimming removed 3 bases from V and 4 bases from J; junction bases left unmatched: 5. Germline V gene sequence: CDR1 MRHNA, CDR2 SNTAGT. This CDR3 is CASSDGSGGPDTQYF. The CDR3 region has the DNA TGTGCCAGCAGTGATGGTAGCGGGGGTCCAGATACGCAGTATTTT.

This clone was seen repeatedly, ten times or more. This chain uses TRBV12-3 or TRBV12-4 with TRBJ2-1; perhaps TRBD2 as D (10 bases). The V end was cut by 6 bases, the J end by 1 base, with 22 bases between. CDR3 length: 18 amino acids. The CDR3 DNA reads as TGTGCCAGCAGCGGGACAGGGAGCGGGAGGGCGTCCTACAATGAGCAGTTCTTC. Encoded protein: CASSGTGSGRASYNEQFF.

This clone was detected many times. CDR3 protein: CASSLRTSGIGGQETQYF. The CDR3 DNA sequence: TGTGCCAGCAGTTTACGGACTAGCGGGATAGGGGGCCAAGAGACCCAGTACTTC. This chain links TRBV27 with TRBJ2-5, with 12 bases aligning to TRBD2. The V gene end was trimmed by 2 bases and the J gene end by 1 base; junction bases not matched to a gene: 8. The CDR3 totals 18 residues. The V gene's germline CDR1 is MNHEY and CDR2 SMNVEV (reference sequence).

This clone appeared many times. The J gene is TRBJ2-1, the V gene TRBV24-1, with TRBD2 identical over 11 bases. The CDR3 covers 17 residues. Germline loops: CDR1 KGHDR, CDR2 SFDVKD. The junction had 13 bases not matched to a gene; V was cut back by 7 bases and J by 6 bases. The CDR3 nucleotides are TGTGCCACCAGCGAAACTACCCTAGCGGGAGGTGGCAATGAGCAGTTCTTC. This translates into CATSETTLAGGGNEQFF.

This clone was picked up many times. This chain links TRBV6-1 with TRBJ2-7; D is perhaps TRBD1 (6 bases). This CDR3 has 14 residues. From germline, CDR1 is MNHNS and CDR2 SASEGT. With 5 bases removed from V and 1 base from J, the gap between germline ends came to 12 bases. The CDR3 region has the DNA TGTGCCAGCAGTCGGTCACAGGGTTCCTACGAGCAGTACTTC. This codes for CASSRSQGSYEQYF.

The table lists this clone with many counts. In the same sample, other DNA sequences code for this CDR3. The genes are TRBV3-1 and TRBJ1-2, with D perhaps TRBD1 (6 bases). The germline CDR1 and CDR2 sequences are LGHDT and YNNKEL (reference sequence). The CDR3 has 15 amino acids. V was cut by 4 bases and J by 2 bases, with 14 bases left in between. The CDR3 protein is CASSPTVGANYGYTF. In DNA, the CDR3 is TGTGCCAGCAGCCCTACGGTGGGGGCCAACTATGGCTACACCTTC.

Ten or more counts support this clone. This rearrangement joins TRBV19 to TRBJ2-2; D gene ambiguous. Germline V gene lookup returns CDR1 LNHDA and CDR2 SQIVND (reference sequence). Trimming took 4 bases from V and 7 from J, leaving 4 bases between them. CDR3 length equals 11 residues. The CDR3 sequence: CASSNYGELFF. The CDR3 DNA reads as TGTGCCAGTAGTAATTACGGGGAGCTGTTTTTT.

In this sample, this clone turned up a few times. A read error may account for a junction end that differs from germline. This rearrangement joins TRBV19 to TRBJ2-1; possible D gene TRBD2, 6 bases. The germline gives CDR1 LNHDA, CDR2 SQIVND (reference sequence). The CDR3 length is 15 residues. The CDR3, as DNA: TGTGCCAGTAGACACCTTCGGGGGAGAGGGAATGAGCAGTTCTTT. Protein product: CASRHLRGRGNEQFF.

This clone was counted ten times or more. The chain combines TRBV5-1 with TRBJ2-2, with D perhaps TRBD1 (6 bases). Trimming took 2 bases from V and 4 from J, leaving 9 bases between them. This CDR3 contains 14 residues. Germline-derived CDR1 and CDR2 are SGHRS and YFSETQ. The CDR3 loop is CASSFGDTTGELFF. The CDR3 DNA sequence: TGCGCCAGCAGCTTCGGGGACACCACCGGGGAGCTGTTTTTT.

The sample holds many counts of this clone. The chain couples TRBV24-1 to TRBJ2-5, with D perhaps matching TRBD1 (5 bases). The germline V gene has CDR1 KGHDR and CDR2 SFDVKD. V was trimmed by 5 bases and J by 1 base, leaving 16 bases between them. CDR3 length: 16 amino acids. The CDR3 is CATSVSDREFQETQYF. As DNA, the CDR3 is TGTGCCACCAGTGTTTCCGACAGAGAGTTCCAAGAGACCCAGTACTTC.

This clone showed up just a few times. V usage is TRBV2 and J usage is TRBJ2-7; D call uncertain. The J call may be wrong; the DNA end is better matched by TRBJ2-5. Germline lookup yields CDR1 SNHLY and CDR2 FYNNEI. CDR3 length: 15 amino acids. CDR3 in DNA: TGTGCCAGCAGTGGGTCGAGCGCCGGACGTGGGACCCAGTACTTC. It specifies CASSGSSAGRGTQYF.

The V gene is TRBV12-3 or TRBV12-4, the J gene TRBJ2-7, with 7 bases identical to TRBD2. The CDR3 sequence is 12 residues long. Trimming cost V 6 bases and J 6 bases; bases outside gene matches: 5. The CDR3, as DNA: TGTGCCAGCAGCCGGGGGGTATTCGAGCAGTACTTC. Protein: CASSRGVFEQYF.

As for this clone: This may come from a read error, since a much larger clone is one base off. The genes are TRBV5-5 and TRBJ2-5, with 8 bases identical to TRBD1. The CDR3 consists of 15 residues. Germline loops: CDR1 SGHKS, CDR2 YYEKEE (reference sequence). The DNA of the CDR3 is TGTGCCAGCAGCTCACAGGGACAGGCATACAATGAGCGGTTCTTC. Its protein product is CASSSQGQAYNERFF. Looking up the rest from reference TRBV5-5 and TRBJ2-5 gives the full variable domain: DAGVTQSPTHLIKTRGQQVTLRCSPISGHKSVSWYQQVLGQGPQFIFQYYEKEERGRGNFPDRFSARQFPNYSSELNVNALLLGDSALYLCASSSQGQAYNERFFGPGTRLLVL.

The chain employs TRBV6-4 and TRBJ2-2; maybe TRBD1 (6 bases). Germline CDR1 is MRHNA and CDR2 is SNTAGT. The CDR3 length is 14 residues. Between the trimmed V and J ends, which lost 9 bases and 7 bases, there was a span of 18 bases. The CDR3 loop is CASIAQGMVGELFF. The CDR3 nucleotides are TGTGCCAGTATTGCGCAGGGGATGGTCGGGGAGCTGTTTTTT.

This clone appeared many times. The chain recombines TRBV7-6 with TRBJ2-7; 13 nucleotides match TRBD2. This CDR3 comprises 16 residues. CDR1 is SGHVS and CDR2 is FNYEAQ in the germline V gene. V dropped 5 bases and J dropped 5; count of bases not matched to a gene: 9. The CDR3: CASSIGLAGDIDEQYF. The CDR3 DNA reads TGTGCCAGCAGCATCGGACTAGCGGGAGATATCGACGAGCAGTACTTC.

The chain links TRBV6-4 to TRBJ1-1, with 10 bases that match TRBD1. With V trimmed by 4 bases and J by 5 bases, 10 bases remained unmatched. The CDR3 consists of 16 residues. Germline values: CDR1 MRHNA, CDR2 SNTAGT. CDR3 sequence (DNA): TGTGCCAGCAGTGCGTCTCCCGGGACAGGGGATACTGAAGCTTTCTTT. Translated, it gives CASSASPGTGDTEAFF.

In its sample, this clone was seen many times. V is TRBV19 and J is TRBJ1-4, with D perhaps TRBD1 (6 bases). Germline loops: CDR1 LNHDA, CDR2 SQIVND (reference sequence). The CDR3 extends over 16 amino acids. V was pared by 4 bases and J by 8 bases, with 20 bases between. The CDR3 nucleotides read TGTGCCAGTAGTAAACAGGGATCGGCTTCAAGGGAAAAACTGTTTTTT. This sequence encodes CASSKQGSASREKLFF.

This clone was recorded at least ten times. V and J are TRBV19 and TRBJ1-2; D possibly corresponds to TRBD1 (5 bases). The germline CDR1 and CDR2 sequences are LNHDA and SQIVND (reference sequence). CDR3 length: 13 residues. The V and J ends lost 7 bases and 8 bases respectively, with 17 bases between them. CDR3 amino acids: CASINAGREGYTF. CDR3 nucleotides: TGTGCCAGTATAAATGCGGGCAGGGAAGGCTACACCTTC.

This clone occurred many times. The chain links TRBV7-8 to TRBJ1-4; D perhaps matches TRBD1 (5 bases). Trimming removed 5 bases from V and 10 bases from J, with 11 bases in between. From germline, CDR1 is SGHVS and CDR2 FQNEAQ. The CDR3 is 12 amino acids. DNA for the CDR3: TGTGCCAGCAGCCATCAGGGTCGAAAACTGTTTTTT. Protein sequence: CASSHQGRKLFF. The full variable domain, in which reference TRBV7-8 and TRBJ1-4 provide the parts outside the CDR3, is GAGVSQSPRYKVAKRGQDVALRCDPISGHVSLFWYQQALGQGPEFLTYFQNEAQLDKSGLPSDRFFAERPEGSVSTLKIQRTQQEDSAVYLCASSHQGRKLFFGSGTQLSVL.

This clone was observed many times. V is TRBV25-1 and J is TRBJ2-3, with a tentative D call TRBD2 (6 bases). Germline V gives CDR1 MGHDK, CDR2 SYGVNS. The CDR3 totals 13 residues. The V end was cut by 3 bases, the J end by 3 bases, with 7 bases between. The CDR3 spells CASSDGTTDTQYF. The CDR3 DNA sequence: TGTGCCAGCAGTGACGGGACTACAGATACGCAGTATTTT.

This clone was counted many times. Other DNA sequences in the sample encode the same CDR3. The gene calls are TRBV2 and TRBJ2-3, with a weak D call TRBD2 (5 bases). The CDR3 runs to 13 residues. V was clipped by 4 bases and J by 3 bases, with 8 bases between them. The germline gives CDR1 SNHLY, CDR2 FYNNEI. CDR3 sequence (DNA): TGTGCCAGCAGTGGGACTTTTACAGATACGCAGTATTTT. Protein product: CASSGTFTDTQYF.

Details on this clone: This may be a read error, as it is one base from a much larger clone. Other DNA sequences in the sample encode the same CDR3. V and J are TRBV10-3 and TRBJ2-1; TRBD2 might be the D (5 bases). Germline CDR1 reads ENHRY; CDR2 reads SYGVKD. Between the trimmed V and J ends, which lost 7 bases and 3 bases, there was a span of 10 bases. The CDR3 runs to 13 residues. CDR3 protein: CAITEGFYNEQFF. CDR3 DNA sequence: TGTGCCATCACCGAGGGTTTCTACAATGAGCAGTTCTTC.

This clone has more than one count but fewer than ten. The V and J genes are TRBV28 and TRBJ2-5; 7 positions match TRBD1. CDR3 length: 14 amino acids. Germline V gene sequence: CDR1 MDHEN, CDR2 SYDVKM. With 3 bases clipped from V and 3 bases from J, the junction kept 4 bases outside the gene matches. CDR3 nucleotides: TGTGCCAGCAGTTTCAGACAGGGAGAAGAGACCCAGTACTTC. Translation gives CASSFRQGEETQYF.